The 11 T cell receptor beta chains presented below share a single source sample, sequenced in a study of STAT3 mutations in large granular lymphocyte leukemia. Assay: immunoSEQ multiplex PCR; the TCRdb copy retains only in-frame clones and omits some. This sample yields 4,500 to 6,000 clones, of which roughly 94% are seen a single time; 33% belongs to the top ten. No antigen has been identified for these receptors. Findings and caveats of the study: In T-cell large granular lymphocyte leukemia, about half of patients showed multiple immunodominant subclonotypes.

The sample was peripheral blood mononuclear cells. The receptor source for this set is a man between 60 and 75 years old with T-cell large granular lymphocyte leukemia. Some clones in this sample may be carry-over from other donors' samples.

The CDR3 region has the DNA TGTGCCAGCAGTTCCTCAACAGGGGTCTCTGGCTACACCTTC. Its protein is CASSSSTGVSGYTF. The chain has TRBV27 and TRBJ1-2; TRBD1 aligns across 7 bases. The length of the CDR3 is 14 residues. CDR1 is MNHEY and CDR2 is SMNVEV in the germline V gene (reference sequence). With 4 bases clipped from V and 7 bases from J, the junction kept 9 bases outside the gene matches.

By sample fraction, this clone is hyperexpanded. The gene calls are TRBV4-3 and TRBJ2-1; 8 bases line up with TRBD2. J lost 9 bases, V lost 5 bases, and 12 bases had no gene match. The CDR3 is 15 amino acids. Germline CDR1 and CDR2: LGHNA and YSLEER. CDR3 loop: CASSKRGGTTGEQFF. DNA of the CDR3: TGCGCCAGCAGCAAACGGGGGGGAACCACCGGTGAGCAGTTCTTC.

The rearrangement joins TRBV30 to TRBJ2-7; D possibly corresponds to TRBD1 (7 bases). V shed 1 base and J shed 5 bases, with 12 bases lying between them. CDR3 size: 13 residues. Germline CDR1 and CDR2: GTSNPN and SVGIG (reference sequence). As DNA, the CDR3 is TGTGCCTGGAGTGGCCAGGGGGGACACGAGCAGTACTTC. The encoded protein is CAWSGQGGHEQYF.

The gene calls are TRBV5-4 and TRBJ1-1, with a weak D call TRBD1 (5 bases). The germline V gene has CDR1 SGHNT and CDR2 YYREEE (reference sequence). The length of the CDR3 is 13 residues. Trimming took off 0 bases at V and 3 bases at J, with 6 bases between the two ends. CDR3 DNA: TGTGCCAGCAGCTTGGAACAGGACACTGAAGCTTTCTTT. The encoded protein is CASSLEQDTEAFF.

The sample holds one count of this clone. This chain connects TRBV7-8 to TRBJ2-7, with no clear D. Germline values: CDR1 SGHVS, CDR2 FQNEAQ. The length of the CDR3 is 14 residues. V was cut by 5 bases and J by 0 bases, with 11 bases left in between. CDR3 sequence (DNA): TGTGCCAGCAGCCTAGGAAGGAGCTCCTACGAGCAGTACTTC. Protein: CASSLGRSSYEQYF. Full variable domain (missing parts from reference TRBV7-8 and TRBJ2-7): GAGVSQSPRYKVAKRGQDVALRCDPISGHVSLFWYQQALGQGPEFLTYFQNEAQLDKSGLPSDRFFAERPEGSVSTLKIQRTQQEDSAVYLCASSLGRSSYEQYFGPGTRLTVT.

The CDR3 nucleotides read TGCGCCAGCAGTCAATTGCTAGGGACCTTCGAGCAGTACTTC. It codes for CASSQLLGTFEQYF. This chain joins TRBV23-1 and TRBJ2-7, with D perhaps TRBD1 or TRBD2 (5 bases each). Being an ORF, TRBV23-1 has a function that is uncertain. V was cut by 1 base and J by 6 bases, with 13 bases left in between. This CDR3 region has 14 residues.

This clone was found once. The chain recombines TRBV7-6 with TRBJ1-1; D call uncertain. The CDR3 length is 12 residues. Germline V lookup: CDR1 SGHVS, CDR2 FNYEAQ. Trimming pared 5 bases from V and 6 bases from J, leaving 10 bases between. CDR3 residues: CASSPHRAEAFF. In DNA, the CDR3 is TGTGCCAGCAGCCCCCACCGGGCTGAAGCTTTCTTT.

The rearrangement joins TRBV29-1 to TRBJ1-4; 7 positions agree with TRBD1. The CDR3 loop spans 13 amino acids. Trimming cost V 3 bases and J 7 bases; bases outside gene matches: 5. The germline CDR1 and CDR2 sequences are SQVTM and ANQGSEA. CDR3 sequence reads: CSVELGGVEKLFF. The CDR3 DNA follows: TGCAGCGTTGAGTTAGGGGGCGTTGAAAAACTGTTTTTT.

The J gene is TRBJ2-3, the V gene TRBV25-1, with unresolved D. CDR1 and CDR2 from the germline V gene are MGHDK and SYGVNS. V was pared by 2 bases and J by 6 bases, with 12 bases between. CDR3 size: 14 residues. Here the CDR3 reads CASSEDPSRDTQYF. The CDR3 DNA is TGTGCCAGCAGTGAAGACCCCAGCAGGGATACGCAGTATTTT.

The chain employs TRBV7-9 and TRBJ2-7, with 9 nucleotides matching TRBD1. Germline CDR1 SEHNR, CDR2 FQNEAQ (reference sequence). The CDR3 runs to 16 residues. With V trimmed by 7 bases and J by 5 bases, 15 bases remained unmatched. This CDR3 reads CASNLGPGTGFDEQYF. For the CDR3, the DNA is TGTGCCAGCAATCTCGGACCCGGGACAGGGTTCGACGAGCAGTACTTC.

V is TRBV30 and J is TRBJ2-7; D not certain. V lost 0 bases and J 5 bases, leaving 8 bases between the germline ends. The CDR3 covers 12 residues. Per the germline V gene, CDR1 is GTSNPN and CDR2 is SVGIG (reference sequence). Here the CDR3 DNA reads TGTGCCTGGAGTGTCCGTAGGGACGAGCAGTACTTC. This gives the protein CAWSVRRDEQYF. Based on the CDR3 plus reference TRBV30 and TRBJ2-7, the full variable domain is SQTIHQWPATLVQPVGSPLSLECTVEGTSNPNLYWYRQAAGRGLQLLFYSVGIGQISSEVPQNLSASRPQDRQFILSSKKLLLSDSGFYLCAWSVRRDEQYFGPGTRLTVT.